This T cell receptor beta chain was sequenced in a study of regulatory T cells in long-lasting Graves disease. Documented time point: newly diagnosed GD, antithyroid drugs for less than 3 months. From PBMCs, RNA was extracted and then used to make the TCR library. The CDR3 totals 15 residues. CDR1 is KGHSH and CDR2 is LQKENI in the germline V gene. V was cut by 3 bases and J by 10 bases, with 16 bases left in between. CDR3-region Arm-PCR and iRepertoire HTBI primers produced the TCR beta libraries. TCRdb processed the multiplex PCR reads anew with MiXCR; each CDR3 protein has one entry. The sample yields hundreds of thousands of distinct CDR3 sequences, around 17% seen once. This sample also belongs to another study, concerning T cells in Graves' hyperthyroidism and ophthalmopathy.

V usage is TRBV18 and J usage is TRBJ1-6; D is possibly TRBD1 (5 bases). This TCR came from a woman in her 30s with Graves disease. This material consisted of peripheral blood mononuclear cells (PBMCs), taken at new diagnosis, from a patient treated with antithyroid drugs. CDR3 nucleotides: TGTGCCAGCTCACCGGTTTGGGGCGAAGAGTCACCCCTCCACTTT. Translating it yields CASSPVWGEESPLHF.